The text below deals with one T cell receptor beta chain. The antigen remains unidentified. The record originates from a study of cytomegalovirus exposure and HLA in healthy donors. Vbeta (60) and Jbeta (13) primers were used in the PCR. TCRdb's copy holds only in-frame clones and misses some; the assay was immunoSEQ multiplex PCR. The sample contains about 160,000 clones, roughly 80% of which appear only once. After removal of 0 bases from V and 5 bases from J, the junction contained 10 bases not matched to a gene. The length of the CDR3 is 17 residues. Germline V lookup: CDR1 MGHRA, CDR2 YSYEKL. Whole-study results and caveats: According to a later analysis, most TCR beta chains associated with CMV appeared HLA-restricted. Several of the most significant clusters were apparently associated with common viral pathogens in a later analysis. Association with HLA alleles at 0.05 false discovery rate was found for approximately 18,000 TCR beta sequences in a later analysis. Overall, about 160 TCR beta chains were annotated as cytomegalovirus-associated.

The chain links TRBV4-1 to TRBJ2-5; TRBD2 aligns across 9 bases. Input material: PBMCs. This receptor was obtained from a man aged 35 to 55 in good health and CMV-seronegative. CDR3 coding DNA: TGCGCCAGCAGCCAAGATTCAGGGCTAGCGGGGTTGGAGACCCAGTACTTC. Encoded protein: CASSQDSGLAGLETQYF.